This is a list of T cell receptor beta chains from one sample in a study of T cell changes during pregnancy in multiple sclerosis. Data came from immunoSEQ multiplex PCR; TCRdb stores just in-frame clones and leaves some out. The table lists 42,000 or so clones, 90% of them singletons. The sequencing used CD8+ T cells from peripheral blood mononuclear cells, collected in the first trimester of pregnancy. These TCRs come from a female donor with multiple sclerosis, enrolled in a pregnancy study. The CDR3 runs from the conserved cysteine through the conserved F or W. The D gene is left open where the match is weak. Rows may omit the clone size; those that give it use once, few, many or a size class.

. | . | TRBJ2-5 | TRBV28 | TGTGCCAGCAGTTTACAGGTCGGAGAGACCCAGTACTTC | CASSLQVGETQYF
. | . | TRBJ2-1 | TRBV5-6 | TGTGCCAGCATGGTAGGGGGCAATGAGCAGTTCTTC | CASMVGGNEQFF
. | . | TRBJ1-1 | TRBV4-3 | TGCGCCAGCAGCCCGGGAGGTTACAACCGCCTGAAAGCTTTCTTT | CASSPGGYNRLKAFF
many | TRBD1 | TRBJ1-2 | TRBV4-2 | TGTGCCAGCAGCCAGGGGACAGGAAGGCTTGCCGAAGGCTACACCTTC | CASSQGTGRLAEGYTF
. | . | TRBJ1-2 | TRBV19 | TGTGCCAGTAGTATCGGACTCGATGTGGGCTACACCTTC | CASSIGLDVGYTF
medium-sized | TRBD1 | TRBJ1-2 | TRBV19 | TGTGCCAGTAGTAAGACAGGGGGTGGCTCCGATGGCTACACCTTC | CASSKTGGGSDGYTF
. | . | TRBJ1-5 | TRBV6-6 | TGTGCCAGCAGTTACGCCGCTGCCAGTCAGCCCCAGCATTTT | CASSYAAASQPQHF
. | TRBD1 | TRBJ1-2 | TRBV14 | TGTGCCAGCAGCCAAGCTCCTCGGGCCGGGACAGGGGTTGGCTACACCTTC | CASSQAPRAGTGVGYTF
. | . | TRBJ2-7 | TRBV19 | TGTGCCACAGGGGGGCTAACCTACGAGCAGTACTTC | CATGGLTYEQYF
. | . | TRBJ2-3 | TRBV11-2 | TGTGCCAGCAGCTTACTCTCGGGCACAGATACGCAGTATTTT | CASSLLSGTDTQYF
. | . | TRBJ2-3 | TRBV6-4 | TGTGCCAGCAGTGACTCTCCGGGCGGAGGGTCCTCAGATACGCAGTATTTT | CASSDSPGGGSSDTQYF
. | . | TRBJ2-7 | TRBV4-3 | TGCGCCAGCAGCCTCATGCCGGCGGGGGACACCTACGAGCAGTACTTC | CASSLMPAGDTYEQYF
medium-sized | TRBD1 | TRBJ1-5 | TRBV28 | TGTGCCAGCAGATCTCTCACAGGGGGGGCTCAGCCCCAGCATTTT | CASRSLTGGAQPQHF